This T cell receptor (beta chain) was recorded in a study of graft-versus-host responses after intestinal transplantation (dated by TCRdb to about 2021). As for the study more broadly: The transplants that recipients got were multivisceral, liver-intestinal, or isolated intestinal. All recipients received anti-thymocyte globulin induction followed by maintenance tacrolimus and steroids for around three years. Bulk TCR-beta CDR3 sequencing was used to track graft-versus-host and host-versus-graft alloreactive T cell clones in the graft, circulation and bone marrow after intestinal transplantation. To identify alloreactive clones, pre-transplant mixed lymphocyte reaction products were sequenced and compared with unstimulated pre-transplant donor and recipient T cells. The cohort enrolled about two dozen intestinal transplant recipients, one of whom was a retransplant, and 3 patients without pretransplant specimens were excluded. Donor T cell macrochimerism was defined as a peak of at least 4% donor T cells among recipient peripheral blood mononuclear cells. Rather than being sequenced by the commercial service, samples from three later patients were sequenced in-house on an Illumina MiSeq and processed with MiXCR.

Regarding this clone: Its antigen is still unknown. There are no base qualities to consult, and no much larger clone falls within one base.

Broader findings and caveats from the paper: Early after transplant, peak levels of circulating GvH clones were associated with declines in HvG clones. High GvH to HvG T cell clonal ratios were observed in the allografts of patients with donor T cell macrochimerism. GvH clones were detected in recipient bone marrow, and some of these GvH clones were observed earlier in ileal mucosa or blood, consistent with an intestinal mucosal origin. The conclusions were limited by the relatively low number and heterogeneity of the intestinal transplant patients.

Library generation was performed with the immunoSEQ multiplex PCR assay. For most patients, genomic DNA was isolated with the Qiagen DNeasy Blood and Tissue Kit and shipped frozen to Adaptive Biotechnologies for TCR sequencing. For most patients, genomic DNA was subjected to high-throughput TCR-beta CDR3 sequencing by Adaptive Biotechnologies. Processing in the source paper ran as follows. TCR sequencing data were retrieved from Adaptive's ImmunoSEQ software for around 19 patients, whereas three other patients were processed with MiXCR and VDJtools. CD4 versus CD8 sorting errors were corrected by removing sequences found in both subsets at a frequency ratio below 5:1. Because the origin of CDR3 nucleotide sequences shared between donor and recipient could not be assigned, those sequences were removed. Alloreactive clones required at least 2-fold expansion over unstimulated cells and minimum CFSE-low frequency of 0.002% (template counts) or 0.001% (read counts). Clones were considered mappable if detected in sequenced pre-transplant spleen, lymph node, or MLR CFSE-low populations of the donor or recipient. Cumulative frequency of alloreactive clones was calculated as a percentage of all sequences weighted by copy number. TCRdb took this table from immuneACCESS and kept in-frame rearrangements with V and J called. Such tables lack part of the clones; where checked against another copy, unresolved V genes explain under half of the gap, and the rest is unexplained. D and trimming come from the DNA, and the V and J calls and clone size come from that table. Here the sample has over 65,000 clones; about 91% occur a single time. 7% to 9.5% of the sample goes to the ten largest clones.

The time point tag for this specimen amounts to: cells obtained before transplantation from donor or recipient. CD3+CD4+ and CD3+CD8+ populations were FACS-sorted from unstimulated pre-transplant donor and recipient cells taken from spleen or lymph nodes. The CDR3 contains 12 residues, cysteine and phenylalanine counted. Only CDR3 DNA remains: 36 bases, in frame from the first base. CDR1 and CDR2 were assigned from the germline V gene as SGHNT and YENEEA. V sheds 4 bases and J sheds 3 bases, leaving 7 bases between their ends. The chain was built from TRBV11-3 and TRBJ2-7, with TRBD2 tentatively as D gene (5 bases match). Sequencing used unstimulated CD8+ T cells sorted from spleen or lymph node cells, obtained before transplant. The source of this sequence is a human donor who was the organ donor for an intestinal transplant. The nucleotide sequence is given as TGTGCCAGCAGCTCACTAGTCTACGAGCAGTACTTC. This sequence encodes CASSSLVYEQYF. Outside the CDR3, residues come from the reference TRBV11-3 and TRBJ2-7 proteins, so the full variable domain is: EAGVVQSPRYKIIEKKQPVAFWCNPISGHNTLYWYLQNLGQGPELLIRYENEEAVDDSQLPKDRFSAERLKGVDSTLKIQPAELGDSAVYLCASSSLVYEQYFGPGTRLTVT.